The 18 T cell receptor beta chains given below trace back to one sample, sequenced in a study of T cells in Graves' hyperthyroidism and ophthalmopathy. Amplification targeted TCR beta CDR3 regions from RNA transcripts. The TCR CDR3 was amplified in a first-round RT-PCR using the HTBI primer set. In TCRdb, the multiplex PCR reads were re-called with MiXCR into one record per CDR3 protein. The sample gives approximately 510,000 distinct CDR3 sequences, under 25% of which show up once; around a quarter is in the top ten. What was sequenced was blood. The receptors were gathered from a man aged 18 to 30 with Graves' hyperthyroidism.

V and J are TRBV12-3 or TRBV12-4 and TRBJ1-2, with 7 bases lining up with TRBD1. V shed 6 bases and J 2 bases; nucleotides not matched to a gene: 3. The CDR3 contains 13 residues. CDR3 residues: CASRRGGNYGYTF. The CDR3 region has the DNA TGTGCCAGCAGGAGAGGGGGCAACTATGGCTACACCTTC.

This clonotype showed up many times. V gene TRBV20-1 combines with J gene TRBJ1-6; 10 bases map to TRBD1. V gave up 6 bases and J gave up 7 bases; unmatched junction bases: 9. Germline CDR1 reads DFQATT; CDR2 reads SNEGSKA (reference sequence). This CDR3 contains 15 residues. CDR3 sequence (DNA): TGCAGTGCAAGGATGACAGGGGGCTTGAATTCACCCCTCCACTTT. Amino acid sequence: CSARMTGGLNSPLHF.

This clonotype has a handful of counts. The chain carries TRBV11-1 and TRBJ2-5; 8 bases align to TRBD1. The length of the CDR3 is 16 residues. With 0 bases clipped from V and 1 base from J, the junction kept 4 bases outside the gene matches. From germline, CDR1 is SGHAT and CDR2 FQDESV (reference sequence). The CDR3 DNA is TGTGCCAGCAGCTTAGCGACAGGGGAAATCCAAGAGACCCAGTACTTC. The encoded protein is CASSLATGEIQETQYF.

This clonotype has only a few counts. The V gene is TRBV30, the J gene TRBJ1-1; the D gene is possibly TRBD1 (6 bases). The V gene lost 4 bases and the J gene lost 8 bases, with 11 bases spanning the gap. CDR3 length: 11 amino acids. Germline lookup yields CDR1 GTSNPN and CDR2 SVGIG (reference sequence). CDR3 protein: CAWTWGREAFF. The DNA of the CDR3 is TGTGCCTGGACCTGGGGGCGGGAAGCTTTCTTT.

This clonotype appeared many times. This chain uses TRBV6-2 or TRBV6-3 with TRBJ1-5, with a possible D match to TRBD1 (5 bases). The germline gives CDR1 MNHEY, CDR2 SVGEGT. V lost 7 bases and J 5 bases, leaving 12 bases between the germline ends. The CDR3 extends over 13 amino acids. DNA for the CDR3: TGTGCCAGCACCCCATGGGGGGATCAGCCCCAGCATTTT. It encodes CASTPWGDQPQHF.

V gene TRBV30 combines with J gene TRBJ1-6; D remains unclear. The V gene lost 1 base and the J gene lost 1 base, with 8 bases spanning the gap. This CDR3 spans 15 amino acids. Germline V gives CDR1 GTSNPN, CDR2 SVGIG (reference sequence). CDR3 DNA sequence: TGTGCCTGGAGTGGGAGGGAGTCCTATAATTCACCCCTCCACTTT. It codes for CAWSGRESYNSPLHF.

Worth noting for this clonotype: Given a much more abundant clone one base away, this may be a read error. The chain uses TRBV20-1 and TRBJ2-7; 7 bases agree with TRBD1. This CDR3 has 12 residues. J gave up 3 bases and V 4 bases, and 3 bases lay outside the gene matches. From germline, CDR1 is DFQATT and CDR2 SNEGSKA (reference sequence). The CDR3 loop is CSAIPGGYEQYF. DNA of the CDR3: TGCAGTGCTATACCAGGGGGCTACGAGCAGTACTTC.

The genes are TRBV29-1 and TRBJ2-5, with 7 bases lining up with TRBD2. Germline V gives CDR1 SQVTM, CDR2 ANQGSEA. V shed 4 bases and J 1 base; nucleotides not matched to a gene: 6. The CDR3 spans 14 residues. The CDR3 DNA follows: TGCAGCGTTGTCCCTAGCGGATTCCAAGAGACCCAGTACTTC. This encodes CSVVPSGFQETQYF. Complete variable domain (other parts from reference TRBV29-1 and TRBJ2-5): SAVISQKPSRDICQRGTSLTIQCQVDSQVTMMFWYRQQPGQSLTLIATANQGSEATYESGFVIDKFPISRPNLTFSTLTVSNMSPEDSSIYLCSVVPSGFQETQYFGPGTRLLVL.

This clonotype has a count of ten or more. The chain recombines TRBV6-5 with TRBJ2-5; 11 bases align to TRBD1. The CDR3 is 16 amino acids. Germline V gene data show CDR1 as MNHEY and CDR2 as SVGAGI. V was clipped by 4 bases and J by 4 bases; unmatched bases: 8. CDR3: CASSSRRTGGPETQYF. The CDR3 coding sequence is TGTGCCAGCAGTTCCCGCAGGACAGGGGGCCCAGAGACCCAGTACTTC.

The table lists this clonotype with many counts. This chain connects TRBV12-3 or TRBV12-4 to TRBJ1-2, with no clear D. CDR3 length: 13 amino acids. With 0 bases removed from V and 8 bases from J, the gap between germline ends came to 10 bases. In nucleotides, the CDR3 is TGTGCCAGCAGTTTAGCCGGACTGTTCGGCTACACCTTC. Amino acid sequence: CASSLAGLFGYTF.

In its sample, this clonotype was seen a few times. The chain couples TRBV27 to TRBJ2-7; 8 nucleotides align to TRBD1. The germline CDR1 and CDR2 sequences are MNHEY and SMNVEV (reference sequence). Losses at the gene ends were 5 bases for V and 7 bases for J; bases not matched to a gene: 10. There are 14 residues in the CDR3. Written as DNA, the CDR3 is TGTGCCAGCAGTCCGACGGACAGGGTGTGGGAGCAGTACTTC. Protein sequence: CASSPTDRVWEQYF.

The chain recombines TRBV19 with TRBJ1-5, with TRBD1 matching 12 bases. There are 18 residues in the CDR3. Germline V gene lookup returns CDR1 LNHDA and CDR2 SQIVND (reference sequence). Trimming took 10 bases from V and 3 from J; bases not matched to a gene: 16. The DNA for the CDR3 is TGTGCCACAACGAGGGGGGACAGGGGGCAATTTGCCAATCAGCCCCAGCATTTT. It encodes CATTRGDRGQFANQPQHF.

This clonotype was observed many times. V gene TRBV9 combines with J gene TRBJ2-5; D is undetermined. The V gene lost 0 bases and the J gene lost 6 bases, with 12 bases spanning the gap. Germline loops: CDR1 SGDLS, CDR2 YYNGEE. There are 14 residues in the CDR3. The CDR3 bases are TGTGCCAGCAGCGTAGATGTAGAAGGGAAGACCCAGTACTTC. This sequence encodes CASSVDVEGKTQYF.

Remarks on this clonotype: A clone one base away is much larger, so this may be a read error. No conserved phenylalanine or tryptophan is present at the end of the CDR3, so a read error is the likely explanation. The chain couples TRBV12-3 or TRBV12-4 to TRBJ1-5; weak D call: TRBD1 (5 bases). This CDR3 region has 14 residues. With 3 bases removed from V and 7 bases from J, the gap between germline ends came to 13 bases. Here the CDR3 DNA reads TGTGCCAGCAGTTTTCGGAGACAGACCCAGCCCCAGCATGTT. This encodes CASSFRRQTQPQHV.

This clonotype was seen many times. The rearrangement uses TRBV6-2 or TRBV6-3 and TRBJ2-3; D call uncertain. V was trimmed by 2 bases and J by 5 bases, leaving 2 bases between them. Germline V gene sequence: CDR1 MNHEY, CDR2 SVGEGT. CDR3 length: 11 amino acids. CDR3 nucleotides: TGTGCCAGCAGTTACCGAGATACGCAGTATTTT. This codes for CASSYRDTQYF.

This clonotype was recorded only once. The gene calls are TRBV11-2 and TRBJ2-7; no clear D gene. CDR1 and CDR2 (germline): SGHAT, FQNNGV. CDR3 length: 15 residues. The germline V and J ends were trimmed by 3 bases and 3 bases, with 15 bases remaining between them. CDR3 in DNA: TGTGCCAGCAGCTTGGATGGTCTCCTGTACTACGAGCAGTACTTC. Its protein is CASSLDGLLYYEQYF. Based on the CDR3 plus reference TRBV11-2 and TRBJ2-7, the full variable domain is EAGVAQSPRYKIIEKRQSVAFWCNPISGHATLYWYQQILGQGPKLLIQFQNNGVVDDSQLPKDRFSAERLKGVDSTLKIQPAKLEDSAVYLCASSLDGLLYYEQYFGPGTRLTVT.

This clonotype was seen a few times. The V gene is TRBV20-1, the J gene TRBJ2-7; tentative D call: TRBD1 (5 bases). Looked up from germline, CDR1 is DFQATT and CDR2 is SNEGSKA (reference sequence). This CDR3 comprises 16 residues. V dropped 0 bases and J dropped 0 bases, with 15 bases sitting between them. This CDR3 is CSARDHPDILSYEQYF. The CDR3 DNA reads TGCAGTGCTAGAGACCACCCGGACATACTCTCCTACGAGCAGTACTTC.

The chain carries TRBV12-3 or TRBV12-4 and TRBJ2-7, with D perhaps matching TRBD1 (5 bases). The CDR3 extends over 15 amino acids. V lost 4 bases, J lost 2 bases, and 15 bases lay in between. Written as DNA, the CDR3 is TGTGCCAGCAGTTCCCTAAGTGGACATACCTACGAGCAGTACTTC. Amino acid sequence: CASSSLSGHTYEQYF.